This entry describes one T cell receptor beta chain. Trimming shortened V by 7 bases and J by 4 bases, and 3 bases separated the two germline ends. CDR1 is WSHSY and CDR2 is SAAADI in the germline V gene. The CDR3 runs 10 residues. TCRdb's copy holds only in-frame clones and misses some; the assay was immunoSEQ multiplex PCR. Of 5,600 or so clones detected, 70% to 80% appear once; the ten largest clones hold 25% to 35%. This specimen belongs to a study of chemoradiotherapy in HPV16-positive cancers. Sampling was performed from a patient who underwent chemoradiotherapy. The receptor's source is a human donor with HPV-associated anogenital cancer. This chain connects TRBV10-2 to TRBJ2-3; D is unclear. DNA for the CDR3: TGCGCCAGCATGGCAGATACGCAGTATTTT. Encoded protein: CASMADTQYF.